These T cell receptor beta chains were read from a single sample in a study of shared clonotypes between healthy human individuals. Sequencing used immunoSEQ multiplex PCR; TCRdb keeps in-frame clones, though not all of them. The table includes 2 million to 3 million clones, more than 85% detected once. The specimen sequenced was naive CD4+ T cells from PBMCs. The receptors originated from a man younger than 35 in good health. Some clones in this sample may be carry-over from other donors' samples. CDR3s include the opening cysteine and the closing phenylalanine or tryptophan. A D gene is named only where the DNA matches it firmly. Part of the rows lack a size; the others show once, few, many or a class for expanded clones.

>TRBJ2-2|TRBD2|.|TRBV6-6
CASSYTGAGTGELFF
TGTGCCAGCAGTTATACGGGAGCGGGGACCGGGGAGCTGTTTTTT
>TRBJ1-2|.|.|TRBV5-4
CASSPMTQNYGYTF
TGTGCCAGCAGCCCCATGACACAAAACTATGGCTACACCTTC
>TRBJ2-2|.|.|TRBV29-1
CSVVRGPTNTGELFF
TGCAGCGTTGTGAGGGGTCCCACGAACACCGGGGAGCTGTTTTTT
>TRBJ2-7|TRBD2|.|TRBV6-5
CASSFGLAGVPYEQYF
TGTGCCAGCAGTTTCGGACTAGCGGGAGTCCCCTACGAGCAGTACTTC
>TRBJ1-5|.|once|TRBV7-6
CASSLKQGYQPQHF
TGTGCCAGCAGCCTCAAACAGGGCTATCAGCCCCAGCATTTT
>TRBJ2-7|TRBD2|.|TRBV28
CASSLWVWASGTSYEQYF
TGTGCCAGCAGTTTATGGGTGTGGGCTAGCGGGACCTCCTACGAGCAGTACTTC
>TRBJ2-5|TRBD1|.|TRBV2
CASSDTGVQETQYF
TGTGCCAGCAGTGATACAGGGGTTCAAGAGACCCAGTACTTC
>TRBJ2-6|.|.|TRBV7-3
CASSLSPRVGGANVLTF
TGTGCCAGCAGCTTAAGCCCCAGGGTTGGTGGGGCCAACGTCCTGACTTTC
>TRBJ2-7|.|.|TRBV18
CASSPGGRAAYEQYF
TGTGCCAGCTCACCAGGAGGCAGGGCAGCCTACGAGCAGTACTTC
>TRBJ1-2|.|.|TRBV30
CAWSVPSSPGIYGYTF
TGTGCCTGGAGTGTACCCTCGTCGCCGGGGATCTATGGCTACACCTTC
>TRBJ2-7|TRBD1|.|TRBV19
CASSIDQYRIGQGDEQYF
TGTGCCAGTAGTATAGATCAATACAGGATCGGACAGGGCGACGAGCAGTACTTC
>TRBJ1-1|.|.|TRBV6-5
CASSYLGEPEAFF
TGTGCCAGCAGTTACCTCGGGGAGCCTGAAGCTTTCTTT
>TRBJ1-2|.|.|TRBV7-2
CASSLVGERSYTF
TGTGCCAGCAGCTTAGTAGGGGAAAGGAGCTACACCTTC
>TRBJ2-2|TRBD1|once|TRBV19
CASSLRQGNTGELFF
TGTGCCAGTAGCCTCCGACAGGGGAACACCGGGGAGCTGTTTTTT
>TRBJ2-6|TRBD2|.|TRBV27
CASSSDGLAWDSGANVLTF
TGTGCCAGCAGTTCAGATGGACTAGCCTGGGACTCTGGGGCCAACGTCCTGACTTTC
>TRBJ2-5|TRBD2|.|TRBV7-7
CASSFMAGGGPHQETQYF
TGTGCCAGCAGCTTTATGGCGGGAGGAGGTCCCCACCAAGAGACCCAGTACTTC
>TRBJ2-3|TRBD1|.|TRBV29-1
CSVSGGEGDTDTQYF
TGCAGCGTATCAGGGGGTGAAGGTGACACAGATACGCAGTATTTT
>TRBJ2-7|TRBD2|.|TRBV11-2
CASSLAILAGGEQYF
TGTGCCAGCAGCTTAGCCATCTTGGCGGGAGGCGAGCAGTACTTC
>TRBJ2-1|TRBD1|.|TRBV7-3
CASSDRGAEQFF
TGTGCCAGCAGTGACAGGGGGGCTGAGCAGTTCTTC
>TRBJ2-7|TRBD2|.|TRBV9
CASSVSTSAAYEQYF
TGTGCCAGCAGCGTATCGACTAGCGCAGCCTACGAGCAGTACTTC
>TRBJ2-3|.|.|TRBV10-3
CATLQGENPYTQYF
TGTGCCACCTTACAGGGTGAAAATCCATATACGCAGTATTTT
>TRBJ2-7|.|.|TRBV7-2
CASSSRLWAGNSYEQYF
TGTGCCAGCAGCTCCCGCCTTTGGGCGGGAAATTCCTACGAGCAGTACTTC
>TRBJ1-3|.|.|TRBV5-1
CASSQGTAGNTIYF
TGCGCCAGCAGCCAAGGGACGGCTGGAAACACCATATATTTT